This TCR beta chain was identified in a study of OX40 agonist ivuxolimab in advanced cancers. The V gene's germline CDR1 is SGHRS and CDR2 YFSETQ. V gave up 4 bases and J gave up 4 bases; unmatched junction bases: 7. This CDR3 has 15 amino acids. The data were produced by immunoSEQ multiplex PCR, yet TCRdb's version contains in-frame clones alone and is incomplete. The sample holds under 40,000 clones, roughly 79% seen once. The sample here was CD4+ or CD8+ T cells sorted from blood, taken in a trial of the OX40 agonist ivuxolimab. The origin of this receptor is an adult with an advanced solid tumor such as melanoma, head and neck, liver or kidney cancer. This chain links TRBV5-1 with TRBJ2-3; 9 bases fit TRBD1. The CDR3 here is CASSPTGGLADTQYF. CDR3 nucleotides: TGCGCCAGCAGCCCAACAGGGGGCCTGGCAGATACGCAGTATTTT.